The 24 T cell receptor beta chains below were found in one sample sequenced in a study of T cell responses to AZD1222 COVID-19 vaccine. Only in-frame clones appear in the TCRdb table, and some are missing; sequencing was by immunoSEQ multiplex PCR. The sample records some 36,000 clones, less than 90% being singletons. The source material was peripheral blood, sampled on day 0 of AZD1222 vaccination. The receptor source for this set is an adult in good health.

This clone was detected once. The gene calls are TRBV5-8 and TRBJ1-2; D call uncertain. From germline, CDR1 is SGHTS and CDR2 YDEGEE. V lost 0 bases and J lost 6, with 9 bases in between. The CDR3 runs to 13 residues. CDR3 nucleotides: TGTGCCAGCAGCTTGGCGGATTTCGATGGCTACACCTTC. This translates into CASSLADFDGYTF.

This clone was seen a single time. This chain links TRBV2 with TRBJ1-6; 9 bases map to TRBD1. This CDR3 has 15 residues. The V segment lost 6 bases and the J segment 5 bases; nucleotides outside the gene matches: 5. Germline assignment: CDR1 SNHLY and CDR2 FYNNEI. CDR3 amino acids: CASRARQGDNSPLHF. The CDR3 nucleotides read TGTGCCAGCAGGGCACGACAGGGGGATAATTCACCCCTCCACTTT.

The chain combines TRBV7-8 with TRBJ2-1, with TRBD2 matching 7 bases. CDR3 length: 15 amino acids. In germline, CDR1 is SGHVS, CDR2 FQNEAQ. Trimming took 0 bases from V and 5 from J; bases not matched to a gene: 4. Here the CDR3 reads CASSLARGEDNEQFF. CDR3 sequence (DNA): TGTGCCAGCAGCTTAGCCCGGGGGGAGGACAATGAGCAGTTCTTC.

The sample holds a few counts of this clone. The chain uses TRBV29-1 and TRBJ2-4; D ambiguous. The CDR3 extends over 12 amino acids. The germline gives CDR1 SQVTM, CDR2 ANQGSEA. Deletions cut 7 bases from V and 3 bases from J, with 10 bases between. The CDR3: CSAKEYKNIQYF. CDR3 DNA: TGCAGCGCTAAGGAGTACAAAAACATTCAGTACTTC.

The CDR3 DNA sequence: TGCGCCAGCAGCCAAGCCCCCAGGGCTAATTCACCCCTCCACTTT. Its translation: CASSQAPRANSPLHF. The chain has TRBV4-1 and TRBJ1-6; TRBD1 is a possible D gene (5 bases). Germline lookup yields CDR1 MGHRA and CDR2 YSYEKL. V lost 1 base and J 6 bases, leaving 10 bases between the germline ends. The CDR3 runs 15 residues.

The rearrangement uses TRBV6-5 and TRBJ2-5; D is perhaps TRBD2 (5 bases). The CDR3 covers 15 residues. The germline gives CDR1 MNHEY, CDR2 SVGAGI. Trimming took off 6 bases at V and 0 bases at J, with 14 bases between the two ends. CDR3 in amino acids: CASSAGYGDQETQYF. Written as DNA, the CDR3 is TGTGCCAGCAGCGCGGGTTACGGAGACCAAGAGACCCAGTACTTC.

The chain uses TRBV4-2 and TRBJ2-1, with 7 positions matching TRBD2. V lost 3 bases to trimming and J lost 1 base; unmatched junction nucleotides: 6. This CDR3 is built from 16 residues. Germline values: CDR1 LGHNA, CDR2 YNFKEQ. CDR3 coding DNA: TGTGCCAGCAGCCAGGCGGGGGTAGGGTCCTACAATGAGCAGTTCTTC. This encodes CASSQAGVGSYNEQFF.

V gene TRBV6-4 combines with J gene TRBJ2-3; tentatively, D is TRBD2 (5 bases). The V end lost 3 bases, the J end lost 4 bases, and 11 bases lay between the germline ends. The CDR3 has 14 amino acids. Germline CDR1 is MRHNA and CDR2 is SNTAGT. DNA for the CDR3: TGTGCCAGCAGTGAAAGGGAAGCGGCAGATACGCAGTATTTT. It yields the protein CASSEREAADTQYF.

The chain couples TRBV9 to TRBJ2-1; TRBD2 aligns across 12 bases. CDR1 and CDR2 from the germline V gene are SGDLS and YYNGEE. The CDR3 consists of 16 residues. With V trimmed by 3 bases and J by 1 base, 2 bases remained unmatched. This CDR3 is CASSGLAGASYNEQFF. For the CDR3, the DNA is TGTGCCAGCAGCGGACTAGCGGGAGCGTCCTACAATGAGCAGTTCTTC.

The V and J genes are TRBV19 and TRBJ2-1, with 10 nucleotides matching TRBD2. This CDR3 region has 17 residues. CDR1 is LNHDA, CDR2 SQIVND, per germline (reference sequence). Trimming removed 8 bases from V and 7 bases from J; junction bases left unmatched: 17. The CDR3 spells CASPPGASGSFLNEQFF. The CDR3 DNA reads TGTGCCAGTCCCCCAGGGGCTAGCGGGAGTTTTTTGAATGAGCAGTTCTTC.

This sequence joins TRBV28 and TRBJ1-1, with a tentative D call TRBD1 (5 bases). The CDR3 runs 15 residues. V was clipped by 7 bases and J by 3 bases, with 18 bases between them. Germline CDR1 MDHEN, CDR2 SYDVKM. CDR3: CASTPAGEADTEAFF. The CDR3 coding sequence is TGTGCCAGCACTCCTGCGGGGGAGGCGGACACTGAAGCTTTCTTT. The full variable domain, rest sourced from reference TRBV28 and TRBJ1-1, is DVKVTQSSRYLVKRTGEKVFLECVQDMDHENMFWYRQDPGLGLRLIYFSYDVKMKEKGDIPEGYSVSREKKERFSLILESASTNQTSMYLCASTPAGEADTEAFFGQGTRLTVV.

The chain links TRBV5-4 to TRBJ2-7; D might be TRBD2 (5 bases). Germline values: CDR1 SGHNT, CDR2 YYREEE (reference sequence). This CDR3 contains 15 residues. The ends were cut back, 4 bases at V and 3 bases at J, with 17 bases in the middle. The CDR3 here is CASSPVPSLVYEQYF. The DNA for the CDR3 is TGTGCCAGCAGCCCCGTCCCTAGCTTGGTCTACGAGCAGTACTTC.

The rearrangement uses TRBV24-1 and TRBJ2-5; D not resolved. Trimming removed 2 bases at V and 2 bases at J, with 14 bases between. Germline CDR1 KGHDR, CDR2 SFDVKD. This CDR3 has 16 amino acids. The CDR3 nucleotides are TGTGCCACCAGTGATTCTCAGTCCTTTGGGCAAGAGACCCAGTACTTC. This gives the protein CATSDSQSFGQETQYF.

The rearrangement links TRBV5-1 to TRBJ1-4; 9 bases agree with TRBD1. Germline CDR1 SGHRS, CDR2 YFSETQ. J lost 8 bases, V lost 6 bases, and 8 bases had no gene match. The CDR3 sequence is 14 residues long. CDR3 sequence: CASTTGQGREKLFF. CDR3 nucleotides: TGCGCCAGCACCACCGGACAGGGGCGGGAAAAACTGTTTTTT.

CDR3 residues: CASSPEIATDTQYF. CDR3 in DNA: TGTGCCAGCAGCCCTGAAATCGCGACAGATACGCAGTATTTT. The chain couples TRBV5-4 to TRBJ2-3, with D hard to call. V gave up 4 bases and J gave up 3 bases, with 12 bases separating them. The CDR3 has 14 residues. Germline V lookup: CDR1 SGHNT, CDR2 YYREEE (reference sequence).

About this clone: Other DNA sequences in the sample encode the same CDR3. The chain combines TRBV3-1 (or the pseudogene TRBV3-2) with TRBJ1-4, with no clear D. Germline V gives CDR1 LGHDT, CDR2 YNNKEL (reference sequence). CDR3 length: 15 amino acids. The germline V and J ends were trimmed by 1 base and 4 bases, with 10 bases remaining between them. CDR3 sequence reads: CASSQVYQFNEKLFF. The DNA for the CDR3 is TGTGCCAGCAGCCAAGTCTACCAGTTTAATGAAAAACTGTTTTTT.

This chain uses TRBV3-1 (or the pseudogene TRBV3-2) with TRBJ1-4; D might be TRBD1 (5 bases). This CDR3 contains 17 residues. CDR1 and CDR2 from the germline V gene are LGHDT and YNNKEL (reference sequence). Trimming removed 1 base at V and 1 base at J, with 13 bases between. The CDR3 here is CASSQGSTGGTNEKLFF. DNA of the CDR3: TGTGCCAGCAGCCAAGGATCGACCGGGGGAACTAATGAAAAACTGTTTTTT.

The chain employs TRBV20-1 and TRBJ2-1; D call uncertain. The V and J ends lost 3 bases and 3 bases respectively, with 12 bases between them. Germline V gene sequence: CDR1 DFQATT, CDR2 SNEGSKA (reference sequence). This CDR3 has 14 amino acids. DNA for the CDR3: TGCAGTGCTAGTGGAGACGGGTACTACAATGAGCAGTTCTTC. Amino acids: CSASGDGYYNEQFF.

In its sample, this clone was seen once. The chain joins TRBV28 to TRBJ1-2, with D perhaps matching TRBD1 (5 bases). With 8 bases removed from V and 5 bases from J, the gap between germline ends came to 18 bases. There are 14 residues in the CDR3. Germline CDR1 MDHEN, CDR2 SYDVKM. The CDR3 region is CASRLQAAAYGYTF. The CDR3 nucleotides read TGTGCCAGCCGACTACAGGCAGCTGCTTATGGCTACACCTTC.

The chain has TRBV29-1 and TRBJ1-2; possible D gene TRBD1, 6 bases. This CDR3 is 14 amino acids long. CDR1 and CDR2 from the germline V gene are SQVTM and ANQGSEA. Trimming stripped 4 bases from V and 2 bases from J, with 14 bases between. This chain's CDR3 is CSVGQPGANYGYTF. The DNA of the CDR3 is TGCAGCGTTGGTCAGCCAGGGGCGAACTATGGCTACACCTTC.

This chain uses TRBV11-2 with TRBJ2-7, with D unclear. The CDR3 loop spans 12 amino acids. V was pared by 6 bases and J by 5 bases, with 11 bases between. Germline V lookup: CDR1 SGHAT, CDR2 FQNNGV. The CDR3 region is CASRKLKHEQYF. CDR3 DNA sequence: TGTGCCAGCAGAAAGCTTAAGCACGAGCAGTACTTC.

The genes are TRBV5-4 and TRBJ2-1, with 15 nucleotides matching TRBD2. CDR1 SGHNT and CDR2 YYREEE come from the germline V gene (reference sequence). The V gene end was trimmed by 4 bases and the J gene end by 11 bases; junction bases not matched to a gene: 7. The CDR3 length is 15 residues. The CDR3 sequence: CASSKDGTSGRKQFF. The CDR3 DNA is TGTGCCAGCAGCAAGGACGGGACTAGCGGGAGGAAGCAGTTCTTC.

The gene calls are TRBV6-5 and TRBJ2-1; unclear D gene. The CDR3 runs 15 residues. Germline values: CDR1 MNHEY, CDR2 SVGAGI. V shed 2 bases and J shed 0 bases, with 8 bases lying between them. CDR3 loop: CASSYRLGSYNEQFF. The CDR3 DNA reads TGTGCCAGCAGTTACAGGTTGGGCTCCTACAATGAGCAGTTCTTC.

The rearrangement links TRBV6-5 to TRBJ2-3; D may be TRBD2 (5 bases). CDR3 size: 13 residues. Trimming pared 6 bases from V and 0 bases from J, leaving 7 bases between. The V gene's germline CDR1 is MNHEY and CDR2 SVGAGI. In DNA form, the CDR3 reads TGTGCCAGCAGGGAGGACAGCACAGATACGCAGTATTTT. Its protein is CASREDSTDTQYF.